This entry describes one TCR beta chain. Antigen unknown. One end of the junction varies from germline; a read error may be responsible. The data belong to a study of T cell responses to AZD1222 COVID-19 vaccine. Study outcomes and limitations: Clonal diversity was possibly underestimated; the donors were predominantly white British and more often female.

Germline V CDR1 and CDR2: MNHEY, SMNVEV (reference sequence). This CDR3 spans 15 amino acids. TCRdb's copy holds only in-frame clones and misses some; the assay was immunoSEQ multiplex PCR. Of around 110,000 clones in the sample, about 90% were seen once. Sequences were derived from peripheral blood, sampled on day 0 of AZD1222 vaccination. This TCR was recovered from an adult in good health. This sequence joins TRBV27 and TRBJ1-6; the match to TRBD1 covers 7 bases. CDR3 in DNA: TGTGCCAGCAGTCTATCCGGGACAGATAATTCACCCCTCCACTTT. Protein: CASSLSGTDNSPLHF.